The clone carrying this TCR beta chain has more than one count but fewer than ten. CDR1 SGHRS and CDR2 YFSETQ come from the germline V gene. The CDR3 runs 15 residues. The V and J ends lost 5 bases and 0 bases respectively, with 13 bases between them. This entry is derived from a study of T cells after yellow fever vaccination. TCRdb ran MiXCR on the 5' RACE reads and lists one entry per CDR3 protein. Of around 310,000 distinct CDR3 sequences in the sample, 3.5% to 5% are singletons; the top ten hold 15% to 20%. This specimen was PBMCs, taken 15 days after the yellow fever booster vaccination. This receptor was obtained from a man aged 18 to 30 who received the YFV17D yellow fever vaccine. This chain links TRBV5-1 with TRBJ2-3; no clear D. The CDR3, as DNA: TGCGCCAGCAGGGAGTTCGCTACTAGCACAGATACGCAGTATTTT. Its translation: CASREFATSTDTQYF.